This TCR beta chain was identified during a study of PD-L1 blockade in urothelial cancer. Study context: Patients previously received 0 to 3 chemotherapy regimens. Blood analysis occurred 3 weeks (second dose) and 6 weeks after treatment start.

Comments on this clone: Its matching antigen is unknown.

Overall study results and limits: In blood at 3 weeks, tumor-associated clones expanded more among patients with durable benefit.

Only in-frame clones appear in the TCRdb table, and some are missing; sequencing was by immunoSEQ multiplex PCR. The table records about 70,000 clones, around four fifths of them present only once. CDR3 length: 16 residues. V lost 3 bases to trimming and J lost 0 bases; unmatched junction nucleotides: 7. The germline V gene has CDR1 SQVTM and CDR2 ANQGSEA. The source of this sequence is a man aged 65 to 79 with urothelial cancer. Source: PBMCs, taken around atezolizumab (anti-PD-L1) treatment. The rearrangement links TRBV29-1 to TRBJ2-1; the match to TRBD1 covers 8 bases. The chain's CDR3 is CSVEGLGQGSYNEQFF. The CDR3 DNA follows: TGCAGCGTTGAGGGGTTAGGACAGGGCTCCTACAATGAGCAGTTCTTC.